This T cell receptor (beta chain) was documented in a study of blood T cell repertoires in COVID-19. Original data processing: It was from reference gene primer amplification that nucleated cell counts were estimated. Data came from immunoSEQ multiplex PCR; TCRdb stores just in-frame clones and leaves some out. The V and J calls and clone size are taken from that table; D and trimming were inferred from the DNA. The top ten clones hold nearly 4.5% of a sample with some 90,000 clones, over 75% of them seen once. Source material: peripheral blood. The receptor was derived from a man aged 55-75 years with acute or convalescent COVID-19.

Here the CDR3 reads CASSLVSSGAPGEQYF. The DNA for the CDR3 is TGTGCCAGCAGCTTAGTTTCTAGCGGGGCTCCGGGCGAGCAGTACTTC. This chain uses TRBV11-2 with TRBJ2-7, with TRBD2 identical over 9 bases. The CDR3 contains 16 residues. Per the germline V gene, CDR1 is SGHAT and CDR2 is FQNNGV. Germline trimming cut 1 base from V and 6 bases from J; bases unmatched to any gene: 10.